What follows are 14 T cell receptor beta chains derived from one specimen sequenced in a study of OX40 agonist ivuxolimab in advanced cancers. Clones were sequenced by immunoSEQ multiplex PCR, and TCRdb holds only the in-frame ones, with some missing. Here the sample spans 69,000 or so clones, 85% being singletons. Sequences were derived from CD4+ or CD8+ T cells sorted from blood, sampled in a trial of the OX40 agonist ivuxolimab. These receptors were collected from an adult with an advanced solid tumor such as melanoma, head and neck, liver or kidney cancer.

The V and J genes are TRBV7-6 and TRBJ1-1, with D possibly being TRBD1 (5 bases). Between the trimmed V and J ends, which lost 3 bases and 4 bases, there was a span of 9 bases. CDR1 and CDR2 (germline): SGHVS, FNYEAQ. This CDR3 is 13 amino acids long. CDR3 region: CASSLGVGTEAFF. CDR3 coding DNA: TGTGCCAGCAGCTTGGGGGTAGGCACTGAAGCTTTCTTT.

The chain has TRBV6-1 and TRBJ1-2; TRBD1 aligns across 7 bases. V lost 6 bases and J lost 8; bases outside the gene matches: 15. The CDR3 contains 15 residues. The germline V gene encodes CDR1 MNHNS and CDR2 SASEGT. CDR3 protein: CASRPKDRPGGGYTF. In DNA form, the CDR3 reads TGTGCCAGCAGACCAAAGGACAGGCCTGGGGGGGGCTACACCTTC.

This clone was observed once. The chain has TRBV7-2 and TRBJ2-1, with TRBD1 as a possible D gene (6 bases). V dropped 5 bases and J dropped 2 bases, with 13 bases sitting between them. The CDR3 has 15 residues. The germline CDR1 and CDR2 sequences are SGHTA and FQGNSA. The CDR3 reads CASSPARTAYNEQFF. The CDR3 DNA reads TGTGCCAGCAGCCCAGCCAGGACAGCCTACAATGAGCAGTTCTTC.

This chain connects TRBV14 to TRBJ1-2; no firm D call. Germline loops: CDR1 SGHDN, CDR2 FVKESK. The CDR3 totals 14 residues. V was shortened by 0 bases and J by 4 bases, with 9 bases between the two germline ends. The CDR3 DNA sequence: TGTGCCAGCAGCCAAGATAGGACGGTCTATGGCTACACCTTC. Its protein is CASSQDRTVYGYTF.

The gene calls are TRBV28 and TRBJ1-5; TRBD1 matches 9 bases. The V gene's germline CDR1 is MDHEN and CDR2 SYDVKM. The CDR3 loop spans 15 amino acids. The V gene end was trimmed by 5 bases and the J gene end by 5 bases; junction bases not matched to a gene: 7. CDR3 amino acids: CASSRAGQGYQPQHF. The DNA for the CDR3 is TGTGCCAGCAGTAGAGCGGGACAGGGATATCAGCCCCAGCATTTT.

The chain recombines TRBV11-3 with TRBJ2-3; D is ambiguous. The CDR3 contains 15 residues. Germline V CDR1 and CDR2: SGHNT, YENEEA. Trimming left V 1 base short and J 1 base short, with 9 bases between. The CDR3: CASSLGTDRTDTQYF. CDR3 coding DNA: TGTGCCAGCAGCTTAGGTACGGATCGCACAGATACGCAGTATTTT.

This chain links TRBV4-1 with TRBJ2-1; TRBD2 agrees at 9 bases. The V gene's germline CDR1 is MGHRA and CDR2 YSYEKL. Losses at the gene ends were 4 bases for V and 6 bases for J; bases not matched to a gene: 10. The CDR3 is 16 residues long. CDR3: CASSLSLSGSSNEQFF. The CDR3, as DNA: TGCGCCAGCAGCCTAAGTCTTAGCGGGAGCTCCAATGAGCAGTTCTTC.

This clone has just a few counts. This sequence joins TRBV7-6 and TRBJ2-5, with D possibly being TRBD2 (5 bases). Trimming stripped 4 bases from V and 3 bases from J, with 9 bases between. The CDR3 is 13 residues long. The V gene's germline CDR1 is SGHVS and CDR2 FNYEAQ. In nucleotides, the CDR3 is TGTGCCAGCAGCTGGGAGAGTAAAGAGACCCAGTACTTC. Translation: CASSWESKETQYF.

The chain is built from TRBV7-8 and TRBJ2-3; TRBD1 is a possible D gene (5 bases). This CDR3 region has 14 residues. Looked up from germline, CDR1 is SGHVS and CDR2 is FQNEAQ. V was cut by 0 bases and J by 6 bases, with 10 bases left in between. CDR3 region: CASSLAKGWDTQYF. CDR3 nucleotide sequence: TGTGCCAGCAGCTTAGCGAAGGGGTGGGATACGCAGTATTTT.

V usage is TRBV7-2 and J usage is TRBJ2-7; 7 bases match TRBD1. This CDR3 is built from 13 residues. V shed 5 bases and J 2 bases; nucleotides not matched to a gene: 3. The germline gives CDR1 SGHTA, CDR2 FQGNSA. CDR3 residues: CASSVDRAYEQYF. Written as DNA, the CDR3 is TGTGCCAGCAGCGTCGACAGGGCCTACGAGCAGTACTTC.

The chain is built from TRBV7-2 and TRBJ1-1; 9 bases map to TRBD1. With V trimmed by 3 bases and J by 3 bases, 5 bases remained unmatched. The CDR3 runs 15 residues. Germline lookup yields CDR1 SGHTA and CDR2 FQGNSA. The CDR3 nucleotides are TGTGCCAGCAGCTTCTCACAGGGGGCGGACACTGAAGCTTTCTTT. It is translated as CASSFSQGADTEAFF.

The V gene is TRBV5-6, the J gene TRBJ1-2; D unresolved. The CDR3 consists of 11 residues. Germline V gene data show CDR1 as SGHDT and CDR2 as YYEEEE. The ends were cut back, 3 bases at V and 6 bases at J, with 6 bases in the middle. The chain's CDR3 is CASSWTNGYTF. DNA for the CDR3: TGTGCCAGCAGCTGGACGAATGGCTACACCTTC.

V gene TRBV7-2 combines with J gene TRBJ1-3; a possible D gene is TRBD1 (6 bases). The CDR3 extends over 17 amino acids. CDR1 is SGHTA, CDR2 FQGNSA, per germline. Trimming took off 6 bases at V and 0 bases at J, with 18 bases between the two ends. CDR3 in DNA: TGTGCCAGCAGACCAGACAGGAGCACTAGCTCTGGAAACACCATATATTTT. This codes for CASRPDRSTSSGNTIYF.

The CDR3 is CASTPRTGGINEQFF. CDR3 sequence (DNA): TGTGCCAGTACCCCCCGAACAGGGGGCATCAATGAGCAGTTCTTC. The genes are TRBV19 and TRBJ2-1, with 9 bases that match TRBD1. Germline-derived CDR1 and CDR2 are LNHDA and SQIVND (reference sequence). The CDR3 runs 15 residues. Losses at the gene ends were 7 bases for V and 6 bases for J; bases not matched to a gene: 10.